The rows below give T cell receptor beta chains drawn from one sample of a study of blood T cell repertoires in COVID-19. This table comes from immunoSEQ multiplex PCR, and its TCRdb copy is limited to in-frame clones, with some not included. The table shows hundreds of thousands of clones, with roughly 80% occurring only once. The specimen was peripheral blood. The receptors here all came from an elderly woman with acute or convalescent COVID-19. Each CDR3 is given with its conserved first and last residue. A D gene is named only where the DNA matches it firmly. The size entry is marked missing in some rows and otherwise reads once, few, many or a size class.

d_call clone_size j_call v_call cdr3_aa cdr3_nt
NA NA TRBJ1-5 TRBV5-1 CASSLGAGGASNQPQHF TGCGCCAGCAGCTTGGGGGCTGGGGGCGCGAGCAATCAGCCCCAGCATTTT
TRBD2 NA TRBJ2-1 TRBV7-3 CASSSGLAGVREQFF TGTGCCAGCAGCTCAGGACTAGCGGGGGTTCGTGAGCAGTTCTTC
NA NA TRBJ2-7 TRBV11-2 CASSRGGNEQYF TGTGCCAGCAGCCGAGGCGGGAACGAGCAGTACTTC
NA once TRBJ1-3 TRBV7-9 CASNNRGGTGNTIYF TGTGCCAGTAACAATCGGGGGGGTACTGGAAACACCATATATTTT
TRBD2 once TRBJ2-3 TRBV12-5 CASGLVLVPAGVTDTQYF TGTGCTAGTGGTTTGGTACTCGTGCCAGCGGGGGTTACAGATACGCAGTATTTT
NA NA TRBJ1-1 TRBV5-1 CASSFNRVVDTEAFF TGCGCCAGCAGCTTCAACAGGGTGGTTGACACTGAAGCTTTCTTT
TRBD1 NA TRBJ1-2 TRBV27 CASSLSLQRGLNYGYTF TGTGCCAGCAGTTTATCCCTACAAAGGGGGCTGAACTATGGCTACACCTTC
TRBD1 once TRBJ1-6 TRBV18 CASSLGQTGDSPLHF TGTGCCAGCTCACTGGGACAGACGGGCGATTCACCCCTCCACTTT
NA NA TRBJ2-4 TRBV3-1/TRBV3-2 CASSFGGALTDIQYF TGTGCCAGCAGCTTCGGAGGGGCCCTGACGGACATTCAGTACTTC
TRBD2 NA TRBJ2-5 TRBV3-1/TRBV3-2 CASSPSGGTQETQYF TGTGCCAGCAGCCCTAGCGGGGGCACTCAAGAGACCCAGTACTTC
TRBD2 NA TRBJ2-1 TRBV5-4 CASSFPGGHNEQFF TGTGCCAGCAGCTTTCCGGGGGGGCACAATGAGCAGTTCTTC
NA NA TRBJ1-1 TRBV10-3 CAISESGNRMNTEAFF TGTGCCATCAGTGAGTCGGGGAACAGGATGAACACTGAAGCTTTCTTT
TRBD2 NA TRBJ2-5 TRBV7-8 CASSVRLAGGETQYF TGTGCCAGCAGCGTTAGACTAGCGGGGGGTGAGACCCAGTACTTC
TRBD2 NA TRBJ2-3 TRBV24-1 CATSVHGGDLIVPDTQYF TGTGCCACCAGTGTCCATGGGGGGGATCTTATTGTGCCAGATACGCAGTATTTT
NA NA TRBJ2-7 TRBV13 CASSSRGHEQYF TGTGCCAGCAGCTCCAGGGGCCACGAGCAGTACTTC
TRBD1 NA TRBJ2-7 TRBV5-4 CASSPEGAAPREQYF TGTGCCAGCAGCCCCGAGGGGGCGGCCCCTAGAGAGCAGTACTTC
TRBD1 NA TRBJ2-3 TRBV6-2/TRBV6-3 CASSIQGGTQYF TGTGCCAGCAGTATACAGGGGGGTACGCAGTATTTT
NA NA TRBJ2-7 TRBV10-3 CAISESRAGLTYEQYF TGTGCCATCAGTGAGTCGCGGGCAGGTTTGACCTACGAGCAGTACTTC
NA NA TRBJ1-3 TRBV5-4 CASSSDGVSGNTIYF TGTGCCAGCAGCTCCGACGGGGTCTCTGGAAACACCATATATTTT
NA NA TRBJ2-5 TRBV19 CASSIGGGVETQYF TGTGCCAGTAGTATAGGAGGGGGAGTGGAGACCCAGTACTTC
NA few TRBJ1-4 TRBV28 CASSLGSAVAKLFF TGTGCCAGCAGTTTAGGATCGGCGGTTGCGAAACTGTTTTTT
NA NA TRBJ1-4 TRBV30 CAWRVKPGREKLFF TGTGCCTGGAGAGTAAAGCCGGGTAGGGAAAAACTGTTTTTT
NA NA TRBJ2-5 TRBV6-5 CASSWTVGETQYF TGTGCCAGCAGTTGGACAGTGGGGGAGACCCAGTACTTC
NA NA TRBJ2-7 TRBV10-3 CAISESLASASYEQYF TGTGCCATCAGTGAGTCATTGGCTAGCGCCTCCTACGAGCAGTACTTC
NA once TRBJ1-1 TRBV4-3 CASSQSGRNTEAFF TGCGCCAGCAGCCAAAGCGGCAGGAACACTGAAGCTTTCTTT
NA NA TRBJ2-7 TRBV5-5 CASSFSWGAPYEQYF TGTGCCAGCAGCTTTTCTTGGGGCGCCCCGTACGAGCAGTACTTC
TRBD1 once TRBJ2-7 TRBV11-1 CASSLDRVYEQYF TGTGCCAGCAGCCTGGACAGGGTCTACGAGCAGTACTTC
TRBD2 NA TRBJ2-7 TRBV12-5 CASGTGLAGGPGEQYF TGTGCTAGTGGAACAGGACTAGCGGGGGGGCCGGGGGAGCAGTACTTC
NA NA TRBJ2-3 TRBV11-2 CASSQRWGEHTDTQYF TGTGCCAGCAGCCAACGTTGGGGCGAACACACAGATACGCAGTATTTT
NA NA TRBJ2-3 TRBV6-5 CATPSTSTDTQYF TGTGCCACCCCTAGTACATCCACAGATACGCAGTATTTT
NA NA TRBJ2-7 TRBV10-1 CASSESGRFYEQYF TGCGCCAGCAGTGAATCGGGAAGGTTCTACGAGCAGTACTTC
TRBD1 NA TRBJ1-5 TRBV28 CASSRQGAGGYSNQPQHF TGTGCCAGCAGCAGGCAGGGGGCTGGGGGGTATAGCAATCAGCCCCAGCATTTT
TRBD2 NA TRBJ2-7 TRBV7-2 CASSGSPLAGAHEQYF TGTGCCAGCAGCGGCTCTCCCCTAGCGGGGGCACACGAGCAGTACTTC
NA once TRBJ1-2 TRBV6-1 CASSELQVPYGYTF TGTGCCAGCAGTGAATTACAGGTGCCCTATGGCTACACCTTC
TRBD1 once TRBJ1-1 TRBV10-3 CAISGGTGEEAFF TGTGCCATCAGTGGGGGGACAGGGGAAGAAGCTTTCTTT
NA once TRBJ1-2 TRBV4-2 CASLRDISNYGYTF TGTGCCAGCCTGAGGGACATCTCTAACTATGGCTACACCTTC
TRBD2 NA TRBJ2-2 TRBV6-5 CASSSTSSYTGELFF TGTGCCAGCAGTTCGACTAGCTCTTACACCGGGGAGCTGTTTTTT
NA few TRBJ1-2 TRBV13 CASDSLRGRYGYTF TGTGCCAGCGACTCCTTGAGAGGGAGGTATGGCTACACCTTC
NA once TRBJ2-2 TRBV7-3 CASSLGGGPNTGELFF TGTGCCAGCAGCTTAGGGGGAGGCCCTAACACCGGGGAGCTGTTTTTT
TRBD2 NA TRBJ2-7 TRBV28 CASSPPGGAGEQYF TGTGCCAGCAGTCCTCCGGGGGGGGCGGGAGAGCAGTACTTC
TRBD1 medium-sized TRBJ2-3 TRBV18 CASSPGTGVTDTQYF TGTGCCAGCTCACCCGGGACAGGGGTTACAGATACGCAGTATTTT
NA once TRBJ2-2 TRBV18 CASSPTQGLSVAGELFF TGTGCCAGCTCACCCACCCAAGGACTGTCTGTCGCCGGGGAGCTGTTTTTT
NA NA TRBJ1-2 TRBV7-2 CASSLETGMDGYTF TGTGCCAGCAGCTTAGAGACGGGGATGGATGGCTACACCTTC
NA NA TRBJ2-5 TRBV5-4 CASSLKTGQETQYF TGTGCCAGCAGCTTGAAAACAGGCCAAGAGACCCAGTACTTC
TRBD1 once TRBJ1-3 TRBV5-4 CASSFDRDTGNTIYF TGTGCCAGCAGCTTCGACAGGGACACTGGAAACACCATATATTTT
NA NA TRBJ1-5 TRBV30 CAWSGERDQPQHF TGTGCCTGGAGTGGGGAGAGGGATCAGCCCCAGCATTTT
TRBD2 once TRBJ2-3 TRBV28 CASSPAGTSTDTQYF TGTGCCAGCAGCCCAGCGGGGACTAGCACAGATACGCAGTATTTT
NA NA TRBJ2-6 TRBV30 CAWSVPPNVLTF TGTGCCTGGAGTGTCCCTCCCAACGTCCTGACTTTC
TRBD2 NA TRBJ2-1 TRBV30 CAWTSGTHEQFF TGTGCCTGGACTAGCGGGACCCATGAGCAGTTCTTC